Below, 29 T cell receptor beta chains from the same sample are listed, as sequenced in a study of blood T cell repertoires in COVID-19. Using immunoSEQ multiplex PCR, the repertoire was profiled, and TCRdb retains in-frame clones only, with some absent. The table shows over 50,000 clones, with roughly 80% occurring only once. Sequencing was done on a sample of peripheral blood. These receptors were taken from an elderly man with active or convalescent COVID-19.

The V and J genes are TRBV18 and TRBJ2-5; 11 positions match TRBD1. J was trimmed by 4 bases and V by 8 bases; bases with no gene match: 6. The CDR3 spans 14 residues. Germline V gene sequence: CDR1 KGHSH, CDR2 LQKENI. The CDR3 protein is CASTGQGALETQYF. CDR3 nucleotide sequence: TGTGCCAGCACAGGACAGGGGGCGTTAGAGACCCAGTACTTC.

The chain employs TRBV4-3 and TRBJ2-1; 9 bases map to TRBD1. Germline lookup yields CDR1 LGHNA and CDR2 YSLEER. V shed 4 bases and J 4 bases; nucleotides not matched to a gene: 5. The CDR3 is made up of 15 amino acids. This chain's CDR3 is CASSLGTGTYNEQFF. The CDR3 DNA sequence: TGCGCCAGCAGCCTAGGGACAGGGACATACAATGAGCAGTTCTTC.

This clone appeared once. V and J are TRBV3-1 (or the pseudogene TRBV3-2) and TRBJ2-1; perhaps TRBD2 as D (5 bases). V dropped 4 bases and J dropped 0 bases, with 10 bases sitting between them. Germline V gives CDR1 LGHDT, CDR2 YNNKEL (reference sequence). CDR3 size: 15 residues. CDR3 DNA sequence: TGTGCCAGCAGCCGATCAGCGGTCTCCTACAATGAGCAGTTCTTC. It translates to CASSRSAVSYNEQFF.

The chain's CDR3 is CASSSWSAGADNEQFF. CDR3 bases: TGCGCCAGCAGCTCTTGGTCAGCGGGAGCGGACAATGAGCAGTTCTTC. This chain links TRBV5-1 with TRBJ2-1, with 8 bases lining up with TRBD2. The CDR3 has 16 amino acids. V dropped 3 bases and J dropped 5; count of bases not matched to a gene: 10. Germline CDR1 reads SGHRS; CDR2 reads YFSETQ.

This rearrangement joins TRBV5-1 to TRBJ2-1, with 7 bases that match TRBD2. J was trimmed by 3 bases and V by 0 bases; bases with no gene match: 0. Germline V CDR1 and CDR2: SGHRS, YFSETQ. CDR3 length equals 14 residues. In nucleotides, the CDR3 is TGCGCCAGCAGCTTGGCTAGCGGCTACAATGAGCAGTTCTTC. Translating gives CASSLASGYNEQFF. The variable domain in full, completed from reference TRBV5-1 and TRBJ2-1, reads KAGVTQTPRYLIKTRGQQVTLSCSPISGHRSVSWYQQTPGQGLQFLFEYFSETQRNKGNFPGRFSGRQFSNSRSEMNVSTLELGDSALYLCASSLASGYNEQFFGPGTRLTVL.

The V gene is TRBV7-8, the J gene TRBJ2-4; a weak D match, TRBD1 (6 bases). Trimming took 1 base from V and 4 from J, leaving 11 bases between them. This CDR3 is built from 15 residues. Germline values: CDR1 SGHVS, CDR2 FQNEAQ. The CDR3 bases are TGTGCCAGCAGCTTAGAGGGGGTACAGAAAAACATTCAGTACTTC. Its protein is CASSLEGVQKNIQYF. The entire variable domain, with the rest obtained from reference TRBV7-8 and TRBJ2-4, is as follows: GAGVSQSPRYKVAKRGQDVALRCDPISGHVSLFWYQQALGQGPEFLTYFQNEAQLDKSGLPSDRFFAERPEGSVSTLKIQRTQQEDSAVYLCASSLEGVQKNIQYFGAGTRLSVL.

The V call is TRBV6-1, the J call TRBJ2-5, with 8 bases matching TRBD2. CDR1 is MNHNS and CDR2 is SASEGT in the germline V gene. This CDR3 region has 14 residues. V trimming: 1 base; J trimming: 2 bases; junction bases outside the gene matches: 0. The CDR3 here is CASSEVAGQETQYF. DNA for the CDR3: TGTGCCAGCAGTGAAGTAGCGGGACAAGAGACCCAGTACTTC.

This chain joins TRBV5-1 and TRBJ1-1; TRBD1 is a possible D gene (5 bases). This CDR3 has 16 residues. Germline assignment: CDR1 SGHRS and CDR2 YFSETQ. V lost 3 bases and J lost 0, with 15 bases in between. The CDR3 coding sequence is TGCGCCAGCAGCTCCACAGGAGTAACCATGAACACTGAAGCTTTCTTT. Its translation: CASSSTGVTMNTEAFF.

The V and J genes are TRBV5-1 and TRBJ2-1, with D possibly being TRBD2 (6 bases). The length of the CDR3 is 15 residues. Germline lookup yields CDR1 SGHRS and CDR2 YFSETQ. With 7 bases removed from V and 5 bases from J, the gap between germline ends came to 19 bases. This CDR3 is CASWVGAGSHNEQFF. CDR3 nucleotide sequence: TGCGCCAGCTGGGTGGGTGCGGGATCCCACAATGAGCAGTTCTTC.

The CDR3 DNA is TGTGCCACTTACTCGGCTAGCGGGATTAACAATGAGCAGTTCTTC. This gives the protein CATYSASGINNEQFF. The chain couples TRBV6-1 to TRBJ2-1; 9 nucleotides align to TRBD2. V lost 10 bases, J lost 5 bases, and 12 bases stayed unmatched. Germline CDR1 is MNHNS and CDR2 is SASEGT. The CDR3 is made up of 15 amino acids.

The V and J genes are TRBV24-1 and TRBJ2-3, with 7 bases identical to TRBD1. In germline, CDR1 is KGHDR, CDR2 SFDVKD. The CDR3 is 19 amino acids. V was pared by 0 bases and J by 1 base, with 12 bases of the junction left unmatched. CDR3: CATSDLGIQGSLGTDTQYF. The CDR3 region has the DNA TGTGCCACCAGTGATTTGGGGATACAGGGGTCCTTAGGCACAGATACGCAGTATTTT.

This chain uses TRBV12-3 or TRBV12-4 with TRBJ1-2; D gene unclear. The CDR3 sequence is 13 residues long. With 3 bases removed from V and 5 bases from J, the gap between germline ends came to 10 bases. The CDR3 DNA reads TGTGCCAGCAGTTTGGGCAGCCGGTATGGCTACACCTTC. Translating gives CASSLGSRYGYTF.

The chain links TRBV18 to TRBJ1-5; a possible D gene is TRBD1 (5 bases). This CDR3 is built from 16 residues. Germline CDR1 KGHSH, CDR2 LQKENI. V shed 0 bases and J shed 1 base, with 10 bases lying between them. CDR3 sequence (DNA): TGTGCCAGCTCACCACCCACGACAGCCAGCAATCAGCCCCAGCATTTT. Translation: CASSPPTTASNQPQHF.

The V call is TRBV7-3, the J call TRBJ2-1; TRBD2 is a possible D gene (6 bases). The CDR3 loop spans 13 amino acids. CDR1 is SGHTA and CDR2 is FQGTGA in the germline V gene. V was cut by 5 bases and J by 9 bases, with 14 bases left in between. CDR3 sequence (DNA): TGTGCCAGCAGCCCGACGGGGGTCACTGAGCAGTTCTTC. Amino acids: CASSPTGVTEQFF.

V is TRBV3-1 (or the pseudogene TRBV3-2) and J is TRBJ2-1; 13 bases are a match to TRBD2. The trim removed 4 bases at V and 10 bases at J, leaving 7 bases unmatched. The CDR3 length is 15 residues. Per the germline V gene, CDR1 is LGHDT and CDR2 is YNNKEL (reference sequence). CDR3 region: CASSPLAGGLGEQFF. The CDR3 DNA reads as TGTGCCAGCAGCCCACTAGCGGGAGGGCTTGGAGAGCAGTTCTTC.

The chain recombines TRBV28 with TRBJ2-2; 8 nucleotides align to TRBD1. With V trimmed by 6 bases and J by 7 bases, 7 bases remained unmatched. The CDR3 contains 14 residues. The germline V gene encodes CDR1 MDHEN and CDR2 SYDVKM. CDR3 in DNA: TGTGCCAGCAGGCAACAGGGGGGTGGCGGGGAGCTGTTTTTT. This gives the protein CASRQQGGGGELFF. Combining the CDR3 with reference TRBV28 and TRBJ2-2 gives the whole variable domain DVKVTQSSRYLVKRTGEKVFLECVQDMDHENMFWYRQDPGLGLRLIYFSYDVKMKEKGDIPEGYSVSREKKERFSLILESASTNQTSMYLCASRQQGGGGELFFGEGSRLTVL.

CDR3: CASSPDRGGETQYF. CDR3 sequence (DNA): TGTGCCAGCTCTCCTGACAGGGGGGGCGAGACCCAGTACTTC. This chain joins TRBV18 and TRBJ2-5; 9 bases are shared with TRBD1. CDR3 length: 14 residues. The J segment lost 5 bases and the V segment lost 6 bases, leaving 7 bases of the junction unmatched. Germline CDR1 reads KGHSH; CDR2 reads LQKENI. Filled out from reference TRBV18 and TRBJ2-5, the complete variable domain reads NAGVMQNPRHLVRRRGQEARLRCSPMKGHSHVYWYRQLPEEGLKFMVYLQKENIIDESGMPKERFSAEFPKEGPSILRIQQVVRGDSAAYFCASSPDRGGETQYFGPGTRLLVL.

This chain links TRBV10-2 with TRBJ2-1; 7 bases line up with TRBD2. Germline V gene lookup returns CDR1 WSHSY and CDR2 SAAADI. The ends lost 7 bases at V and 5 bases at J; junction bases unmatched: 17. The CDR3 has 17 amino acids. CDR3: CASTEDYAGDLNNEQFF. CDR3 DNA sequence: TGCGCCAGCACCGAAGACTATGCGGGAGACCTCAACAATGAGCAGTTCTTC.

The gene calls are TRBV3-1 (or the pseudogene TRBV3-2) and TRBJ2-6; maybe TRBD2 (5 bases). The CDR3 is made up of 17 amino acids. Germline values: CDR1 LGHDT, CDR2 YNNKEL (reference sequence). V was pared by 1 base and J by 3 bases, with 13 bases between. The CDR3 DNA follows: TGTGCCAGCAGCCAAGTGGGCGGTGGGAGTGGGGCCAACGTCCTGACTTTC. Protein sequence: CASSQVGGGSGANVLTF.

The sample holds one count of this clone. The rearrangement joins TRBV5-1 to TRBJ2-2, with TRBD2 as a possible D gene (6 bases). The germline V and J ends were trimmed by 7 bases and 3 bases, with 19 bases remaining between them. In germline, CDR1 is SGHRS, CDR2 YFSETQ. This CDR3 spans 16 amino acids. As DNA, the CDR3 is TGCGCCAGCTACGACGGCTCCGGGACTTACACCGGGGAGCTGTTTTTT. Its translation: CASYDGSGTYTGELFF.

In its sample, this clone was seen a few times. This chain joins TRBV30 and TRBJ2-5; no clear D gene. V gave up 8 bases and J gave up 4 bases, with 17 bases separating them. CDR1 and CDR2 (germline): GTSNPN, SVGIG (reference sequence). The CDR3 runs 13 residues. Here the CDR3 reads CAQRRLVGETQYF. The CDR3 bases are TGTGCCCAACGCCGACTGGTCGGAGAGACCCAGTACTTC.

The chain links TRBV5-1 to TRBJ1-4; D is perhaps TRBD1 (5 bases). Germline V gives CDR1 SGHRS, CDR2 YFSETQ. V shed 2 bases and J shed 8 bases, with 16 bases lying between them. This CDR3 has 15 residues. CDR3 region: CASSFGGGDAEKLFF. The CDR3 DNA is TGCGCCAGCAGCTTCGGGGGAGGTGACGCGGAAAAACTGTTTTTT.

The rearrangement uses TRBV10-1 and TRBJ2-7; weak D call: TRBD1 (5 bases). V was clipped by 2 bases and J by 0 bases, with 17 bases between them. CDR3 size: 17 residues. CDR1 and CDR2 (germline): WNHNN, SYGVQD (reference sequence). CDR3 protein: CASSEVAEWGFSYEQYF. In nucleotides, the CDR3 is TGCGCCAGCAGTGAGGTGGCGGAGTGGGGCTTCTCCTACGAGCAGTACTTC.

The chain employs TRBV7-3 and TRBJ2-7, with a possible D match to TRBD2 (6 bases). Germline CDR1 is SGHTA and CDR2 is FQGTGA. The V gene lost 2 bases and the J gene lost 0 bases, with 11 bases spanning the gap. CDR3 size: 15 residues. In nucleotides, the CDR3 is TGTGCCAGCAGCTTATGGTTAGCGGCCTCCTACGAGCAGTACTTC. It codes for CASSLWLAASYEQYF.

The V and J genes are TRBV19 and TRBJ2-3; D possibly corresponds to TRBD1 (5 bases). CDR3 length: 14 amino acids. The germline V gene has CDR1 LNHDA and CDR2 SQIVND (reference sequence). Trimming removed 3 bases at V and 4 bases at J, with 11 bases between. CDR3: CASSIQGPPDTQYF. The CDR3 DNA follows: TGTGCCAGTAGTATCCAGGGCCCCCCAGATACGCAGTATTTT. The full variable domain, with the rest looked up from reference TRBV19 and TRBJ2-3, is DGGITQSPKYLFRKEGQNVTLSCEQNLNHDAMYWYRQDPGQGLRLIYYSQIVNDFQKGDIAEGYSVSREKKESFPLTVTSAQKNPTAFYLCASSIQGPPDTQYFGPGTRLTVL.

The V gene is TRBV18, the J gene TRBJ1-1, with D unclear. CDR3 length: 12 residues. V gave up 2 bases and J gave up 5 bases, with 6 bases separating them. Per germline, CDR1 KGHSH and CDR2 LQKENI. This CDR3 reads CASSPYITEAFF. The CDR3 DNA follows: TGTGCCAGCTCACCATATATAACTGAAGCTTTCTTT. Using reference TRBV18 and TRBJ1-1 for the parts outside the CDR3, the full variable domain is NAGVMQNPRHLVRRRGQEARLRCSPMKGHSHVYWYRQLPEEGLKFMVYLQKENIIDESGMPKERFSAEFPKEGPSILRIQQVVRGDSAAYFCASSPYITEAFFGQGTRLTVV.

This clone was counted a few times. CDR3 sequence (DNA): TGTGCCAGCAGCTCTAGGCCGCGGGCGAATAATGAGCAGTTCTTC. Translating it yields CASSSRPRANNEQFF. The chain employs TRBV7-8 and TRBJ2-1, with TRBD2 as a possible D gene (5 bases). The CDR3 extends over 15 amino acids. Germline V CDR1 and CDR2: SGHVS, FQNEAQ. V was cut by 4 bases and J by 7 bases, with 17 bases left in between.

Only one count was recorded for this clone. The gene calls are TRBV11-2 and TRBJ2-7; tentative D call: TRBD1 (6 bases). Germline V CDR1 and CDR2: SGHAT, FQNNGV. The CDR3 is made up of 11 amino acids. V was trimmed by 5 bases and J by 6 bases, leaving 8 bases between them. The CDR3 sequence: CASSRGGEQYF. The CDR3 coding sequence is TGTGCCAGCAGCCGAGGGGGCGAGCAGTACTTC.

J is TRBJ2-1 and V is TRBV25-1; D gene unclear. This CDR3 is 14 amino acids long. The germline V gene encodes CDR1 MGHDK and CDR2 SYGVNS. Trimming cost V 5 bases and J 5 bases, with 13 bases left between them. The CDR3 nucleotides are TGTGCCAGCAGTCCAAGAGGCGACCACAATGAGCAGTTCTTC. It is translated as CASSPRGDHNEQFF.